The present T cell receptor (beta chain) was sequenced within a study of human T cells and chemical hapten exposure. The library labeled individual cDNA molecules by adding unique molecular identifiers to them. TCRdb re-derived calls from the RACE reads in MiXCR, one entry per CDR3 protein. Among more than 95,000 distinct CDR3 sequences listed, 25% to 35% were seen once. V was shortened by 6 bases and J by 0 bases, with 21 bases between the two germline ends. Germline CDR1 reads DFQATT; CDR2 reads SNEGSKA (reference sequence). The CDR3 loop spans 16 amino acids. Time point in this sample: patch test 3, about 24 weeks after DPC sensitization. Indicated treatment: therapeutic diphenylcyclopropenone sensitization with weekly scalp DPC. Unfractionated whole blood was the source from which total RNA was extracted. This clonotype was observed at least ten times.

This material consisted of whole blood, taken in connection with sensitization to the hapten diphenylcyclopropenone (DPC). This rearrangement joins TRBV20-1 to TRBJ2-7; D may be TRBD1 or TRBD2 (5 bases each). The receptor's source is a man between 40 and 49 years old with alopecia areata. Some clones in this sample may be carry-over from other donors' samples. The CDR3, as DNA: TGCAGTGCCTACGGTCAGACGGGGACGACCTCCTACGAGCAGTACTTC. This gives the protein CSAYGQTGTTSYEQYF.